One and the same sample provided the 8 T cell receptor beta chains below, sequenced in a study of regulatory T cells in long-lasting Graves disease (dated by TCRdb to the early 2020s). Receptor libraries were prepared by multiplex PCR. Sequencer: Illumina HiSeq 4000. iRepertoire HTBI primers and Arm-PCR amplification of CDR3 regions were used to construct TCR beta libraries. In-frame beta chains were kept once TCRdb had trimmed the public reads at Q25 with fastp and called clones with MiXCR. Merged by CDR3 protein, the rows form single entries marked with the most common genes and DNA. The sample includes 700,000 or so distinct CDR3 sequences, with around 32% observed a single time. Clones ranked in the top ten supply about 40% of the sample. The sample's time point label is to be understood as: persistent/refractory GD, antithyroid drugs over 5 years with positive TRAb. For both TCR sequencing and RNA sequencing, RNA was extracted from PBMCs in TRIzol.

Here the sequenced sample was peripheral blood mononuclear cells (PBMCs), taken when the disease was refractory, from a patient treated with antithyroid drugs. These receptors originate from a female donor with Graves disease.

The chain links TRBV6-2 or TRBV6-3 to TRBJ2-7, with 10 positions matching TRBD2. This CDR3 has 15 amino acids. CDR1 MNHEY and CDR2 SVGEGT come from the germline V gene. With V trimmed by 5 bases and J by 4 bases, 8 bases remained unmatched. CDR3 region: CASSANLAGVYEQYF. As DNA, the CDR3 is TGTGCCAGCAGTGCCAACCTAGCGGGAGTTTACGAGCAGTACTTC.

This clonotype has just a few counts. The chain couples TRBV6-5 to TRBJ1-2; D call uncertain. Germline V CDR1 and CDR2: MNHEY, SVGAGI. The CDR3 covers 15 residues. V shed 0 bases and J shed 4 bases, with 12 bases lying between them. The CDR3 protein is CASSYSPDSIYGYTF. The CDR3 DNA sequence: TGTGCCAGCAGTTACTCGCCGGATTCCATCTATGGCTACACCTTC.

This clonotype has more than one count but fewer than ten. This chain uses TRBV7-6 with TRBJ1-6, with D possibly matching TRBD1 (6 bases). Germline V gene data show CDR1 as SGHVS and CDR2 as FNYEAQ. Trimming removed 1 base at V and 4 bases at J, with 14 bases between. The CDR3 runs 17 residues. CDR3 residues: CASSLEQQGHYNSPLHF. The CDR3 bases are TGTGCCAGCAGCTTAGAACAACAGGGACATTATAATTCACCCCTCCACTTT.

This clonotype was recorded a few times. The J gene is TRBJ1-2, the V gene TRBV6-1; D remains ambiguous. The V end lost 5 bases, the J end lost 6 bases, and 13 bases lay between the germline ends. Germline V lookup: CDR1 MNHNS, CDR2 SASEGT. The CDR3 totals 13 residues. CDR3 sequence reads: CASSPFGGNGYTF. The CDR3 DNA reads as TGTGCCAGCAGTCCCTTCGGAGGAAATGGCTACACCTTC.

This clonotype was observed at least ten times. A read error may account for a junction end that differs from germline. The chain combines TRBV5-1 with TRBJ1-1, with 8 positions matching TRBD1. There are 14 residues in the CDR3. Looked up from germline, CDR1 is SGHRS and CDR2 is YFSETQ. CDR3 region: CASSPGTGNTEAFF. The CDR3 DNA is TGTGCCAGCAGCCCTGGGACAGGGAACACTGAAGCTTTCTTT.

This clonotype showed up just a few times. V gene TRBV15 combines with J gene TRBJ1-4, with D unclear. Germline lookup yields CDR1 LNHNV and CDR2 YYDKDF (reference sequence). The CDR3 totals 15 residues. The V end was cut by 0 bases, the J end by 5 bases, with 10 bases between. This chain's CDR3 is CATSRDGQRNEKLFF. CDR3 coding DNA: TGTGCCACCAGCAGAGATGGGCAGCGGAATGAAAAACTGTTTTTT.

The chain recombines TRBV27 with TRBJ2-5; 7 bases line up with TRBD2. The CDR3 covers 15 residues. V shed 6 bases and J 2 bases; nucleotides not matched to a gene: 9. CDR1 and CDR2 (germline): MNHEY, SMNVEV (reference sequence). The CDR3 coding sequence is TGTGCCAGCAGCCAGTTGCCGGGGGGTCAAGAGACCCAGTACTTC. This sequence encodes CASSQLPGGQETQYF.

The chain employs TRBV6-2 or TRBV6-3 and TRBJ1-5; TRBD1 might be the D (6 bases). Trimming took 5 bases from V and 4 from J, leaving 12 bases between them. CDR1 and CDR2 from the germline V gene are MNHEY and SVGEGT. CDR3 size: 14 residues. CDR3: CASSGGTINQPQHF. In DNA form, the CDR3 reads TGTGCCAGCAGTGGAGGGACAATAAATCAGCCCCAGCATTTT.